This TCR beta chain stems from a study of blood T cell repertoires in COVID-19. This CDR3 region has 12 residues. Trimming removed 3 bases at V and 2 bases at J, with 4 bases between. The germline V gene encodes CDR1 SNHLY and CDR2 FYNNEI. Authors' processing steps: From reference gene primer amplification, estimates of nucleated cell counts were derived. Produced via immunoSEQ multiplex PCR; TCRdb's table is partial and in-frame only. The V and J calls and clone size are taken from that table; D and trimming were inferred from the DNA. Of about 34,000 clones detected, 75% to 85% appear once; the ten largest clones hold over 13%.

This TCR was sampled from a woman aged 70-85 years with acute or convalescent COVID-19. The chain employs TRBV2 and TRBJ1-2; no firm D call. Material: peripheral blood. CDR3 DNA sequence: TGTGCCAGCAGTGACATCAACTATGGCTACACCTTC. This gives the protein CASSDINYGYTF.